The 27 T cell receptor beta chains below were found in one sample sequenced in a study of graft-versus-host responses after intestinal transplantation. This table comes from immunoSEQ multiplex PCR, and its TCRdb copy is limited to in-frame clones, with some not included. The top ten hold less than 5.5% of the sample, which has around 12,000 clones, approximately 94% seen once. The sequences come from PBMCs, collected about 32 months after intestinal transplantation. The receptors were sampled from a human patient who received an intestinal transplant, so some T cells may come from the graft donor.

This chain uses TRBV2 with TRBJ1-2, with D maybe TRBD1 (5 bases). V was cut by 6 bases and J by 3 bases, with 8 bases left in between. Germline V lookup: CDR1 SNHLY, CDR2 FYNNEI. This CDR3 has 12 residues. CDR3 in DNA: TGTGCCAGCAGAAGGGACGACTATGGCTACACCTTC. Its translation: CASRRDDYGYTF.

CDR3 region: CASSRREQPEAFF. The DNA for the CDR3 is TGTGCCAGCTCCCGGAGGGAACAGCCAGAAGCTTTCTTT. The rearrangement links TRBV18 to TRBJ1-1; D is undetermined. This CDR3 region has 13 residues. The V end lost 6 bases, the J end lost 8 bases, and 16 bases lay between the germline ends. Germline CDR1 KGHSH, CDR2 LQKENI.

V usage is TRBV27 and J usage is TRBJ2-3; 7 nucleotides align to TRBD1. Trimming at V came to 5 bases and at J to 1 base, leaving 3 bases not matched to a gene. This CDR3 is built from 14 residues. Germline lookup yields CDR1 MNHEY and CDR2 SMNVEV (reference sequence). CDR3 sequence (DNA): TGTGCCAGCAGTGCCCAGGGGGGCACAGATACGCAGTATTTT. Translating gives CASSAQGGTDTQYF.

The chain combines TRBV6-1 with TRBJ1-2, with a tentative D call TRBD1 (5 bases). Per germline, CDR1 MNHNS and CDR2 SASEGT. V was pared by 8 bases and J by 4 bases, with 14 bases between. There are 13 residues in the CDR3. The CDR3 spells CASGSGGAYGYTF. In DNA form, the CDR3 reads TGTGCCAGCGGAAGCGGGGGTGCCTATGGCTACACCTTC.

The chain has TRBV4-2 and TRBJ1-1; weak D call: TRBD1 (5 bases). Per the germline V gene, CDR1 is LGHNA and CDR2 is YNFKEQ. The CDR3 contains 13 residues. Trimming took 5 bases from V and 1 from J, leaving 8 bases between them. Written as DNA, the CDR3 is TGTGCCAGCAGCTTCGACAGGAACACTGAAGCTTTCTTT. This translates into CASSFDRNTEAFF.

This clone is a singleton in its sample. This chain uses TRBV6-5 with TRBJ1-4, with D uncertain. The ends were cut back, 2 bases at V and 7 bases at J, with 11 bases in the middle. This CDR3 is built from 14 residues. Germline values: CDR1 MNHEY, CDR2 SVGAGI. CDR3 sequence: CASSYGPGVEKLFF. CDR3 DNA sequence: TGTGCCAGCAGTTACGGCCCGGGAGTTGAAAAACTGTTTTTT.

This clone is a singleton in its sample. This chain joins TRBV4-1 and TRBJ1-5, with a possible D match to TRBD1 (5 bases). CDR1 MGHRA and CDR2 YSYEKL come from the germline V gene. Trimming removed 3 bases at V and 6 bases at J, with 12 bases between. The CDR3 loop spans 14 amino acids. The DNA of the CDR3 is TGCGCCAGCAGCCACGGGGGAGATAGTCAGCCCCAGCATTTT. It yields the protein CASSHGGDSQPQHF.

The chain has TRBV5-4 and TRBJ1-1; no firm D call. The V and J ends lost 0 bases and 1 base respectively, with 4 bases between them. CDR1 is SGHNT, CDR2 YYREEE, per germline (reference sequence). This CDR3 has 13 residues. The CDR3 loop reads CASSLGWNTEAFF. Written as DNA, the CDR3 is TGTGCCAGCAGCTTGGGGTGGAACACTGAAGCTTTCTTT.

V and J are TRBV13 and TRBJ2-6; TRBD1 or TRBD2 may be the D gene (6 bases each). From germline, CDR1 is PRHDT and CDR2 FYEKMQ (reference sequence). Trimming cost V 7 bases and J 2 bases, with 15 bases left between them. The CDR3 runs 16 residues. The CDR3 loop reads CASTLRGRTGANVLTF. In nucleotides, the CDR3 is TGTGCCAGCACTCTACGGGGGCGAACTGGGGCCAACGTCCTGACTTTC.

CDR3 bases: TGTGCCAGCAGCCCATTCATCAAACCGGGACAGGGTTTCAGTGAGCAGTTCTTC. Translated: CASSPFIKPGQGFSEQFF. V is TRBV9 and J is TRBJ2-1; 9 nucleotides align to TRBD1. V shed 4 bases, J shed 9 bases, and the junction held 20 bases outside the gene matches. The CDR3 sequence is 18 residues long. Germline CDR1 is SGDLS and CDR2 is YYNGEE.

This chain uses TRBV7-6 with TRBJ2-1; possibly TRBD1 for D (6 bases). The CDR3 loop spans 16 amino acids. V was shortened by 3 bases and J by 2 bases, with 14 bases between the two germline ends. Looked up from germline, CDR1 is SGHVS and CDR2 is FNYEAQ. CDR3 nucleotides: TGTGCCAGCAGCTTCAGGGGTGGGGGCACCTACAATGAGCAGTTCTTC. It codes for CASSFRGGGTYNEQFF.

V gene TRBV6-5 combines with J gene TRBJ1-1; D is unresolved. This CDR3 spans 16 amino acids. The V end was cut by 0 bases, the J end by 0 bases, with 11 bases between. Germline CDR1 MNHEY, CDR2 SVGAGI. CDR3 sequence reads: CASSYSVLNMNTEAFF. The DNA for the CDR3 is TGTGCCAGCAGTTACTCGGTTCTCAACATGAACACTGAAGCTTTCTTT.

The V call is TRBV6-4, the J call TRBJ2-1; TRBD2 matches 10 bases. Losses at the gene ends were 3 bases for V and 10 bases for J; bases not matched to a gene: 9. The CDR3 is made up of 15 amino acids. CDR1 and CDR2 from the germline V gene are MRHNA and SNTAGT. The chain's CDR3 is CASSEASGGPREQFF. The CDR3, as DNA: TGTGCCAGCAGTGAGGCTAGCGGGGGCCCTAGGGAGCAGTTCTTC.

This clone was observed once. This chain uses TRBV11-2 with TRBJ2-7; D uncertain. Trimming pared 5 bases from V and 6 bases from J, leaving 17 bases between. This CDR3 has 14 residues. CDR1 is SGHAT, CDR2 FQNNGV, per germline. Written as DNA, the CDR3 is TGTGCCAGCAGCCACGACCCCACTTCGGGCGAGCAGTACTTC. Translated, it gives CASSHDPTSGEQYF.

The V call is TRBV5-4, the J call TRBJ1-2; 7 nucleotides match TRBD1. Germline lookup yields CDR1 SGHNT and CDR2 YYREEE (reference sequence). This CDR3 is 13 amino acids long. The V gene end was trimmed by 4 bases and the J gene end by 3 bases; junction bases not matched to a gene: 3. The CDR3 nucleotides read TGTGCCAGCAGCAGAGGGACAGACTATGGCTACACCTTC. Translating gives CASSRGTDYGYTF. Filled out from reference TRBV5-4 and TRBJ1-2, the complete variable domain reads ETGVTQSPTHLIKTRGQQVTLRCSSQSGHNTVSWYQQALGQGPQFIFQYYREEENGRGNFPPRFSGLQFPNYSSELNVNALELDDSALYLCASSRGTDYGYTFGSGTRLTVV.

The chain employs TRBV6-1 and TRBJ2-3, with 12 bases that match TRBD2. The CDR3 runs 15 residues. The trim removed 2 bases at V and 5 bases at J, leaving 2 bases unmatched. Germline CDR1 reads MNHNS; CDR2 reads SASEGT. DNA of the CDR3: TGTGCCAGCAGTGAAATACTAGCGGGGGGAGATACGCAGTATTTT. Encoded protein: CASSEILAGGDTQYF.

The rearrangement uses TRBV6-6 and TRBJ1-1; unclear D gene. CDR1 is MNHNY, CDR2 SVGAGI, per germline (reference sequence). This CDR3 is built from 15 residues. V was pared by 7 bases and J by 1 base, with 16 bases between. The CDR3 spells CASTPFVLGNTEAFF. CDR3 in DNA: TGTGCCAGCACCCCATTCGTTCTGGGGAACACTGAAGCTTTCTTT.

The DNA of the CDR3 is TGTGCCACCCGGGACAGGGGAACAACTAATGAAAAACTGTTTTTT. This sequence encodes CATRDRGTTNEKLFF. The rearrangement links TRBV19 to TRBJ1-4; TRBD1 agrees at 10 bases. The V gene end was trimmed by 10 bases and the J gene end by 0 bases; junction bases not matched to a gene: 5. This CDR3 comprises 15 residues. CDR1 and CDR2 from the germline V gene are LNHDA and SQIVND (reference sequence). The whole variable domain, filled in from reference TRBV19 and TRBJ1-4, reads DGGITQSPKYLFRKEGQNVTLSCEQNLNHDAMYWYRQDPGQGLRLIYYSQIVNDFQKGDIAEGYSVSREKKESFPLTVTSAQKNPTAFYLCATRDRGTTNEKLFFGSGTQLSVL.

CDR3: CASGLVGAGAADGYTF. CDR3 nucleotide sequence: TGTGCTAGTGGTTTGGTAGGGGCAGGGGCAGCGGATGGCTACACCTTC. This chain links TRBV12-5 with TRBJ1-2, with D tentatively TRBD1 (6 bases). Germline V gene sequence: CDR1 LGHNT, CDR2 FRNRAP. This CDR3 is built from 16 residues. V lost 0 bases, J lost 6 bases, and 17 bases lay in between. Looking up the rest from reference TRBV12-5 and TRBJ1-2 gives the full variable domain: DARVTQTPRHKVTEMGQEVTMRCQPILGHNTVFWYRQTMMQGLELLAYFRNRAPLDDSGMPKDRFSAEMPDATLATLKIQPSEPRDSAVYFCASGLVGAGAADGYTFGSGTRLTVV.

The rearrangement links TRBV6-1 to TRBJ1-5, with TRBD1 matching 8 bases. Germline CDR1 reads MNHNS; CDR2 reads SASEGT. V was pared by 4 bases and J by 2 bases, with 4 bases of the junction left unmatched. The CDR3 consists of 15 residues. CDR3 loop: CASSATGEGNQPQHF. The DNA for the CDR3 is TGTGCCAGCAGTGCGACAGGGGAGGGCAATCAGCCCCAGCATTTT.

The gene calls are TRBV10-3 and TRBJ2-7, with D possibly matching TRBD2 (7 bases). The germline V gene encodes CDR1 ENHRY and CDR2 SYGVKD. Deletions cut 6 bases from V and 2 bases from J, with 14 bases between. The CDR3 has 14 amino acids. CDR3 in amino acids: CAIRSGGLTYEQYF. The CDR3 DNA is TGTGCCATCAGGTCGGGGGGCCTCACCTACGAGCAGTACTTC.

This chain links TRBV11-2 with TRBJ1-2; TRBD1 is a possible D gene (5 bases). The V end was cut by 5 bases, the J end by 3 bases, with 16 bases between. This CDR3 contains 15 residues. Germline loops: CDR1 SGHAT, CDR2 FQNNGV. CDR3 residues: CASSLRPGGDYGYTF. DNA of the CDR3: TGTGCCAGCAGCCTACGGCCAGGAGGGGACTATGGCTACACCTTC.

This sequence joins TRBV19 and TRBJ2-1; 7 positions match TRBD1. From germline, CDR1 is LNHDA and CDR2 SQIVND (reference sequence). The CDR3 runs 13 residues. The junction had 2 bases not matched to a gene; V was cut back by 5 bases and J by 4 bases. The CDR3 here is CASSGGQYNEQFF. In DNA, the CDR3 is TGTGCCAGTAGTGGGGGACAGTACAATGAGCAGTTCTTC.

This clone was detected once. As DNA, the CDR3 is TGCGCCAGCAGCGAGGACAGGGGTTGGTACGAGCAGTACTTC. Translation: CASSEDRGWYEQYF. The V gene is TRBV5-1, the J gene TRBJ2-7, with 9 bases aligning to TRBD1. Trimming at V came to 4 bases and at J to 4 bases, leaving 6 bases not matched to a gene. The germline V gene encodes CDR1 SGHRS and CDR2 YFSETQ. The CDR3 contains 14 residues.

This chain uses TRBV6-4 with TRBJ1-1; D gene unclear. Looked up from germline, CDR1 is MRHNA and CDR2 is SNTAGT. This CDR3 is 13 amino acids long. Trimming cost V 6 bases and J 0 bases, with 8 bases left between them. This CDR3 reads CASSEELNTEAFF. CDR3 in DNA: TGTGCCAGCAGCGAGGAGTTGAACACTGAAGCTTTCTTT.

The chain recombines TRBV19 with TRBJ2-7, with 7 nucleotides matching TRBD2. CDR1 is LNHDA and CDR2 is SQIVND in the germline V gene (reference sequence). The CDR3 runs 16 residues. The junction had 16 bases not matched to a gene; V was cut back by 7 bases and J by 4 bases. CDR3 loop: CASTPSGGGPGYEQYF. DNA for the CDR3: TGTGCCAGTACCCCGTCGGGCGGGGGACCTGGGTACGAGCAGTACTTC.

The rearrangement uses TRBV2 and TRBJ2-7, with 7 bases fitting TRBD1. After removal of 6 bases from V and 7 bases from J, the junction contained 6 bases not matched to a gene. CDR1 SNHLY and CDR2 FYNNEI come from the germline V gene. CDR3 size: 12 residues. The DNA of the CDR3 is TGTGCCAGCAGAGGGGGCGCAGGGGAGCAGTACTTC. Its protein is CASRGGAGEQYF.